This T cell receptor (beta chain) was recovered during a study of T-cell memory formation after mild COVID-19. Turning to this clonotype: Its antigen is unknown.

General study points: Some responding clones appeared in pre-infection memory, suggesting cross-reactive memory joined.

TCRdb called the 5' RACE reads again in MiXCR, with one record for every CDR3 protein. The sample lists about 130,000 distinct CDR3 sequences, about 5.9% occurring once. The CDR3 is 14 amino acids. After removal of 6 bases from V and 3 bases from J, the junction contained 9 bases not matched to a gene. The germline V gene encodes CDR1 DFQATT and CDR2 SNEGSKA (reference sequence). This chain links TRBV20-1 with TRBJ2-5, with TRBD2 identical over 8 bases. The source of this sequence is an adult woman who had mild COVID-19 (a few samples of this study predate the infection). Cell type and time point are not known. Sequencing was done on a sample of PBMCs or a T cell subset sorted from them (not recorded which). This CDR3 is CSAPGGSGKETQYF. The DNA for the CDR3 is TGCAGTGCACCGGGAGGTAGCGGGAAAGAGACCCAGTACTTC.